The table lists the clone carrying this T cell receptor beta chain with a few counts. Its antigen is still unknown. TCRdb ran MiXCR on the 5' RACE reads and lists one entry per CDR3 protein. The sample yields some 190,000 distinct CDR3 sequences, less than 20% seen once. The source of the sample is a study of identical twins. General study findings and limits: The models gave estimates that fell short of the out-of-frame TCR alpha sharing seen in monozygotic twins. The study reached conclusions through statistical analysis that was cross-sectional, not following the same donors.

Germline lookup yields CDR1 LGHNT and CDR2 FRNRAP. Trimming removed 3 bases at V and 5 bases at J, with 11 bases between. The CDR3 extends over 14 amino acids. This same sample was also part of a study on T cells expressing NK-cell markers.

This clonotype originated in a woman younger than 30 in good health. Input material: CD8+ T cells sorted from blood. The chain is built from TRBV12-5 and TRBJ2-1; unclear D gene. The CDR3 loop is CASGFRADHNEQFF. CDR3 bases: TGTGCTAGTGGTTTTAGGGCGGACCACAATGAGCAGTTCTTC.